One and the same sample provided the 12 T cell receptor beta chains below, sequenced in a study of patients and donors after allogeneic stem cell transplantation. TCRdb reprocessed the RT-PCR reads via MiXCR and lists one record per CDR3 protein. The repertoire holds about a million distinct CDR3 sequences, with over 15% as singletons. Sequenced material: blood, either unsorted or a sorted T cell fraction (not recorded which). These receptors all stem from a human donor who was either an allogeneic HSCT recipient or a stem cell or donor lymphocyte infusion donor (not recorded which). It is not recorded whose cells these are; they may come from a transplant donor.

The CDR3, as DNA: TGTGCCAGCAGCATGACAGGGGGCCCGATAGAAGTTAGCACAGATACGCAGTATTTT. It specifies CASSMTGGPIEVSTDTQYF. The chain couples TRBV6-1 to TRBJ2-3; 10 positions agree with TRBD1. The CDR3 runs to 19 residues. J gave up 0 bases and V 6 bases, and 15 bases lay outside the gene matches. Per germline, CDR1 MNHNS and CDR2 SASEGT.

The table lists this clonotype with a few counts. The chain combines TRBV5-1 with TRBJ1-5; 7 nucleotides line up with TRBD1. The V gene's germline CDR1 is SGHRS and CDR2 YFSETQ. J lost 8 bases, V lost 3 bases, and 5 bases had no gene match. This CDR3 contains 13 residues. CDR3 bases: TGCGCCAGCAGCTGGACAGGTGGAGAGCCCCAGCATTTT. Its translation is CASSWTGGEPQHF.

For the CDR3, the DNA is TGTGCCAGCAGCCAAGCTCAAGGAGGCACCATATATTTT. It encodes CASSQAQGGTIYF. This sequence joins TRBV4-2 and TRBJ1-3, with no clear D. Germline V CDR1 and CDR2: LGHNA, YNFKEQ. CDR3 length: 13 residues. V dropped 1 base and J dropped 9 bases, with 10 bases sitting between them.

The V call is TRBV7-9, the J call TRBJ2-7; D tentatively fits TRBD1 or TRBD2 (5 bases each). Trimming took off 5 bases at V and 3 bases at J, with 11 bases between the two ends. CDR1 is SEHNR, CDR2 FQNEAQ, per germline (reference sequence). This CDR3 contains 13 residues. The CDR3 region has the DNA TGTGCCAGCAGCCCGGGGCACGGCTACGAGCAGTACTTC. As protein: CASSPGHGYEQYF.

This clonotype has only a few counts. The V call is TRBV10-3, the J call TRBJ2-2, with 12 bases identical to TRBD2. The CDR3 sequence is 16 residues long. Germline V gene lookup returns CDR1 ENHRY and CDR2 SYGVKD. The V segment lost 7 bases and the J segment 3 bases; nucleotides outside the gene matches: 6. The CDR3 DNA reads TGTGCCATCAAAGAGACTAGCGGGAGTCACACCGGGGAGCTGTTTTTT. Protein product: CAIKETSGSHTGELFF.

This clonotype was picked up a small number of times. The J gene is TRBJ2-3, the V gene TRBV27; TRBD2 is a possible D gene (7 bases). Deletions cut 10 bases from V and 2 bases from J, with 19 bases between. CDR3 length: 15 amino acids. Germline V lookup: CDR1 MNHEY, CDR2 SMNVEV (reference sequence). The CDR3 reads CATAVGGGPTDTQYF. In DNA form, the CDR3 reads TGTGCCACCGCGGTTGGCGGGGGCCCCACAGATACGCAGTATTTT.

This chain joins TRBV7-2 and TRBJ2-7, with 12 positions matching TRBD2. After removal of 4 bases from V and 6 bases from J, the junction contained 10 bases not matched to a gene. This CDR3 region has 16 residues. Per germline, CDR1 SGHTA and CDR2 FQGNSA. In DNA form, the CDR3 reads TGTGCCAGCAGCTCTTGGGCTAGCGGGAGGGTGGGCGAGCAGTACTTC. Translation gives CASSSWASGRVGEQYF. The variable domain in full, completed from reference TRBV7-2 and TRBJ2-7, reads GAGVSQSPSNKVTEKGKDVELRCDPISGHTALYWYRQSLGQGLEFLIYFQGNSAPDKSGLPSDRFSAERTGGSVSTLTIQRTQQEDSAVYLCASSSWASGRVGEQYFGPGTRLTVT.

In its sample, this clonotype was seen a few times. CDR3: CASSQDRGLAYEQYF. CDR3 in DNA: TGTGCCAGCAGCCAAGACAGGGGGTTAGCCTACGAGCAGTACTTC. The V call is TRBV3-1, the J call TRBJ2-7, with 7 bases lining up with TRBD1. In germline, CDR1 is LGHDT, CDR2 YNNKEL (reference sequence). There are 15 residues in the CDR3. V was clipped by 0 bases and J by 2 bases; unmatched bases: 4.

At least ten counts were recorded for this clonotype. The rearrangement joins TRBV20-1 to TRBJ1-1; D not resolved. The CDR3 runs 11 residues. CDR1 is DFQATT, CDR2 SNEGSKA, per germline (reference sequence). The ends were cut back, 5 bases at V and 1 base at J, with 5 bases in the middle. The CDR3 region has the DNA TGCAGTGCTCTAAGGAACACTGAAGCTTTCTTT. It yields the protein CSALRNTEAFF.

This clonotype was seen a handful of times. The CDR3 loop is CSARSGTGGYEQYF. The DNA for the CDR3 is TGCAGTGCTAGATCCGGGACAGGGGGCTACGAGCAGTACTTC. The chain carries TRBV20-1 and TRBJ2-7, with TRBD1 matching over 11 bases. Trimming removed 2 bases from V and 3 bases from J; junction bases left unmatched: 3. This CDR3 contains 14 residues. Germline CDR1 reads DFQATT; CDR2 reads SNEGSKA (reference sequence).

The chain employs TRBV11-2 and TRBJ2-7, with TRBD1 identical over 10 bases. The CDR3 sequence is 19 residues long. The trim removed 1 base at V and 0 bases at J, leaving 12 bases unmatched. Germline V lookup: CDR1 SGHAT, CDR2 FQNNGV. The CDR3 sequence is CASSLVGIGTGAFSYEQYF. In nucleotides, the CDR3 is TGTGCCAGCAGCTTAGTCGGGATCGGGACAGGGGCCTTCTCCTACGAGCAGTACTTC. The entire variable domain, with the rest obtained from reference TRBV11-2 and TRBJ2-7, is as follows: EAGVAQSPRYKIIEKRQSVAFWCNPISGHATLYWYQQILGQGPKLLIQFQNNGVVDDSQLPKDRFSAERLKGVDSTLKIQPAKLEDSAVYLCASSLVGIGTGAFSYEQYFGPGTRLTVT.

The chain couples TRBV6-1 to TRBJ1-2, with TRBD1 matching over 12 bases. The V gene end was trimmed by 9 bases and the J gene end by 3 bases; junction bases not matched to a gene: 11. Per the germline V gene, CDR1 is MNHNS and CDR2 is SASEGT. CDR3 length: 16 residues. The CDR3 sequence is CASTRGDRGRDYGYTF. The CDR3 region has the DNA TGTGCCAGTACTCGGGGGGACAGGGGGCGGGACTATGGCTACACCTTC.